This paragraph reports one T cell receptor (beta chain). The entry originates in a study of PD-1 blockade in mismatch repair-deficient tumors. Produced via immunoSEQ multiplex PCR; TCRdb's table is partial and in-frame only. Of 100,000 to 150,000 clones listed, about 88% were seen once; the top ten hold approximately 12%. All patients were mismatch repair deficient, assessed by either PCR or immunohistochemistry. This CDR3 is 15 amino acids long. Trimming took 5 bases from V and 5 from J; bases not matched to a gene: 9. The chain employs TRBV5-3 and TRBJ2-5; TRBD1 matches 10 bases. TRBV5-3 falls under the ORF class, with uncertain function. The TCR originated in an adult with mismatch repair-deficient cancer. The source material was peripheral blood, sampled 44 weeks after starting pembrolizumab. The CDR3 here is CARRSKGQGRETQYF. CDR3 DNA sequence: TGTGCCAGAAGGTCTAAGGGACAGGGGAGGGAGACCCAGTACTTC.